The T cell receptor (beta chain) described here comes from a study of T cell responses to AZD1222 COVID-19 vaccine. General study results and limits: Clonal diversity was possibly underestimated, and the donors were mostly white British, with more females. Nearly half of spike-specific TCRs reportedly go after variant regions that carry no mutations. Repertoire sampling happened only post peak T cell response.

TCRdb keeps only in-frame clones here, not all; method: immunoSEQ multiplex PCR. The sample has some 87,000 clones; around nine tenths are singletons. This CDR3 is 14 amino acids long. V was pared by 2 bases and J by 8 bases, with 12 bases between. Germline V gene lookup returns CDR1 ENHRY and CDR2 SYGVKD. With regard to this clone: Its specificity is not known.

The V and J genes are TRBV10-3 and TRBJ1-4; D is uncertain. This material consisted of peripheral blood, taken on day 0 of MenACWY control vaccination. This receptor was taken from an adult in good health. The CDR3 nucleotides read TGTGCCATCAGTGAGGTTTCGCAGGCGGAAAAACTGTTTTTT. Its translation is CAISEVSQAEKLFF.